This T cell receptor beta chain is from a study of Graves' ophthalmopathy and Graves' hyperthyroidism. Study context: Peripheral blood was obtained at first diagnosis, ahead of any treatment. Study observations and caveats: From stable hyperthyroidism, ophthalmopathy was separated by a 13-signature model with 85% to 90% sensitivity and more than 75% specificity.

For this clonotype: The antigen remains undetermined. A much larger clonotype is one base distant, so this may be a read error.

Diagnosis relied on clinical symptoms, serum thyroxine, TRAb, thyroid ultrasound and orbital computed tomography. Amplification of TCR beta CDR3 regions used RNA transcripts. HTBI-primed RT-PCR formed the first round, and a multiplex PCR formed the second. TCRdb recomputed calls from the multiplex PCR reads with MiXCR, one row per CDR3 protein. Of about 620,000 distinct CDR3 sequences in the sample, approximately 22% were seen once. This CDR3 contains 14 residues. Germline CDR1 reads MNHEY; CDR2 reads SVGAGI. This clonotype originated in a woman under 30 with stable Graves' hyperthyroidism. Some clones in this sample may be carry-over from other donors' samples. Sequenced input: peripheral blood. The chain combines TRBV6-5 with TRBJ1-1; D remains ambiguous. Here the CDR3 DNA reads TGTGCCAGCAGTTTGAGGGCCGGTTGGACTGAAGCTTGCTTT. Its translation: CASSLRAGWTEACF.